This T cell receptor beta chain was captured by sequencing in a study of cytomegalovirus exposure and HLA in healthy donors. The PCR ran on 60 Vbeta and 13 Jbeta primers. Sequenced by immunoSEQ multiplex PCR; TCRdb stores in-frame clones only, minus some. Reported are about 65,000 clones; the ten largest clones contain more than 15%. The CDR3 is 17 amino acids. The germline V gene encodes CDR1 LGHNA and CDR2 YNFKEQ. Between the trimmed V and J ends, which lost 4 bases and 10 bases, there was a span of 23 bases. The TCR was taken from a boy aged 5-17 years in good health and CMV-seronegative. Sequencing used PBMCs. This chain uses TRBV4-2 with TRBJ1-6, with D tentatively TRBD1 (6 bases). In nucleotides, the CDR3 is TGTGCCAGCAGCCTTATCATTAAACAGGGTGTTGAGTCACCCCTCCACTTT. It is translated as CASSLIIKQGVESPLHF.